This record concerns one T cell receptor beta chain sequence. Its antigen is undetermined. Synthetic TCR analog templates were spiked into all PCRs individually. Only in-frame clones appear in the TCRdb table, and some are missing; sequencing was by immunoSEQ multiplex PCR. The table shows under 40,000 clones, with 90% occurring only once. The record originates from a study of PD-L1 blockade in urothelial cancer. Study as a whole: Atezolizumab, begun by patients in about 2014, was given at 1,200 mg intravenously every 3 weeks. The researchers analyzed blood 3 weeks (second dose) and 6 weeks after treatment start. Points from the study as a whole: Patients with durable benefit had greater blood expansion of tumor-associated TCR clones 3 weeks into treatment.

The CDR3 length is 12 residues. Trimming shortened V by 2 bases and J by 10 bases, and 8 bases separated the two germline ends. Germline CDR1 is KGHSH and CDR2 is LQKENI. The V and J genes are TRBV18 and TRBJ1-4; D ambiguous. Sequenced material: PBMCs, taken around atezolizumab (anti-PD-L1) treatment. The TCR was taken from an older man with urothelial cancer. This CDR3 is CASSPSEGKLFF. CDR3 DNA sequence: TGTGCCAGCTCACCATCAGAGGGAAAACTGTTTTTT.